This TCR beta chain was sequenced for a study of blood T cell repertoires in COVID-19. Turning to the study itself: PBMCs, B-cell-depleted T cells, or T cells provided the cDNA or gDNA that made up the material.

Enrolled during active infection, Seattle patients were then followed longitudinally. Trimming took 4 bases from V and 2 from J, leaving 17 bases between them. The CDR3 totals 16 residues. Germline CDR1 MDHEN, CDR2 SYDVKM. Original processing methods: Amplification with reference gene primers provided the estimates of nucleated cell counts. Generated by immunoSEQ multiplex PCR, the TCRdb table keeps only in-frame clones and is missing some. Clonal size and the V and J genes are those of that table, whereas D and trimming came from the DNA. The data contain about 240,000 clones, around 81% of them singletons.

This TCR was recovered from a woman at least 80 years old with COVID-19, enrolled during active disease. The chain is built from TRBV28 and TRBJ1-2; D may be TRBD1 (5 bases). The sample was peripheral blood. CDR3 sequence (DNA): TGTGCCAGCAGTTCCGCCGCTGGGGGGTTGAACTATGGCTACACCTTC. It codes for CASSSAAGGLNYGYTF.